A selection of T cell receptor beta chains follows, all from one sample in a study of T cell responses to AZD1222 COVID-19 vaccine. Clones were read by immunoSEQ multiplex PCR, and TCRdb kept only the in-frame ones, dropping some. The table has around 89,000 clones, under 95% seen once. Sample: peripheral blood, taken on day 0 of AZD1222 vaccination. The receptors stem from an adult in good health. Each CDR3 is given with its conserved first and last residue. The order of the fields is CDR3 protein, CDR3 DNA, clone size, V gene, D gene, J gene. The D gene is left open where the match is weak. Size is omitted from some rows. Given values are once, few, many or a class for expanded clones.

CDR3 protein: CASSFGSQGYEQYF
CDR3 DNA: TGTGCCAGCAGCTTCGGTTCCCAGGGGTACGAGCAGTACTTC
clone size: NA
V gene: TRBV7-8
D gene: NA
J gene: TRBJ2-7

CDR3 protein: CASSQDARVGWNSPLHF
CDR3 DNA: TGTGCCAGCAGCCAAGATGCCAGAGTTGGTTGGAATTCACCCCTCCACTTT
clone size: NA
V gene: TRBV3-1/TRBV3-2
D gene: NA
J gene: TRBJ1-6

CDR3 protein: CASSLAGSPRVYF
CDR3 DNA: TGTGCCAGCAGCTTAGCGGGCAGCCCCAGGGTGTACTTC
clone size: NA
V gene: TRBV7-8
D gene: NA
J gene: TRBJ2-7

CDR3 protein: CASSIPRGDEQYF
CDR3 DNA: TGTGCCAGTAGTATCCCCCGCGGAGACGAGCAGTACTTC
clone size: NA
V gene: TRBV19
D gene: NA
J gene: TRBJ2-7

CDR3 protein: CASSIFWGHSGNTIYF
CDR3 DNA: TGTGCCAGTAGTATTTTCTGGGGTCACTCTGGAAACACCATATATTTT
clone size: NA
V gene: TRBV19
D gene: NA
J gene: TRBJ1-3

CDR3 protein: CASSLAGGQALSTGELFF
CDR3 DNA: TGTGCCAGCAGCTTAGCCGGGGGACAGGCCCTGTCAACCGGGGAGCTGTTTTTT
clone size: once
V gene: TRBV11-2
D gene: TRBD1
J gene: TRBJ2-2

CDR3 protein: CASSSRPENTEAFF
CDR3 DNA: TGTGCCAGCAGTTCTCGCCCTGAGAACACTGAAGCTTTCTTT
clone size: NA
V gene: TRBV6-2/TRBV6-3
D gene: NA
J gene: TRBJ1-1

CDR3 protein: CASDQNTGELFF
CDR3 DNA: TGTGCCAGTGACCAAAACACCGGGGAGCTGTTTTTT
clone size: once
V gene: TRBV19
D gene: NA
J gene: TRBJ2-2

CDR3 protein: CASGGQISNYGYTF
CDR3 DNA: TGTGCCAGCGGGGGACAGATATCTAACTATGGCTACACCTTC
clone size: NA
V gene: TRBV6-5
D gene: TRBD1
J gene: TRBJ1-2

CDR3 protein: CASSQDPGVYGYTF
CDR3 DNA: TGTGCCAGCAGCCAAGATCCCGGTGTCTATGGCTACACCTTC
clone size: once
V gene: TRBV14
D gene: NA
J gene: TRBJ1-2